The 18 T cell receptor beta chains listed next were all sequenced from one sample in a study of blood T cell repertoires in COVID-19. Produced via immunoSEQ multiplex PCR; TCRdb's table is partial and in-frame only. The sample contains 250,000 to 350,000 clones, about four fifths of which appear only once. Sequenced input: peripheral blood. Receptor source: a person in their 70s with COVID-19, enrolled during active disease.

The J gene is TRBJ2-3, the V gene TRBV6-2 or TRBV6-3; perhaps TRBD2 as D (6 bases). The CDR3 totals 15 residues. Germline V gives CDR1 MNHEY, CDR2 SVGEGT. Trimming shortened V by 5 bases and J by 3 bases, and 15 bases separated the two germline ends. The CDR3 DNA is TGTGCCAGCAGTACTAACCGGGGGATAACAGATACGCAGTATTTT. Its translation: CASSTNRGITDTQYF.

V usage is TRBV18 and J usage is TRBJ2-5; 8 bases fit TRBD2. The germline V gene encodes CDR1 KGHSH and CDR2 LQKENI. J lost 4 bases, V lost 0 bases, and 7 bases had no gene match. The CDR3 runs 16 residues. CDR3 DNA sequence: TGTGCCAGCTCACCACCGCTATCGGGAGGGGGAGAGACCCAGTACTTC. It codes for CASSPPLSGGGETQYF.

This chain joins TRBV12-3 or TRBV12-4 and TRBJ2-7; unclear D gene. The CDR3 is 12 amino acids. Trimming shortened V by 2 bases and J by 6 bases, and 8 bases separated the two germline ends. DNA for the CDR3: TGTGCCAGCAGTTTAACCAGTTCCGAGCAGTACTTC. Its protein product is CASSLTSSEQYF.

This chain joins TRBV5-1 and TRBJ2-5; tentatively, D is TRBD2 (6 bases). This CDR3 has 16 residues. The V gene lost 4 bases and the J gene lost 4 bases, with 20 bases spanning the gap. Germline V gives CDR1 SGHRS, CDR2 YFSETQ. The CDR3 DNA is TGCGCCAGCAGCCCCGAGGGCGGGGCGCCGCGAGAGACCCAGTACTTC. Translating it yields CASSPEGGAPRETQYF.

The gene calls are TRBV4-1 and TRBJ1-2; D perhaps matches TRBD1 (5 bases). V was pared by 0 bases and J by 3 bases, with 11 bases between. From germline, CDR1 is MGHRA and CDR2 YSYEKL. This CDR3 spans 15 amino acids. CDR3 bases: TGCGCCAGCAGCCAAGAACCCGCAGGGCACTATGGCTACACCTTC. Its protein is CASSQEPAGHYGYTF.

This chain links TRBV4-1 with TRBJ2-7; 9 bases are shared with TRBD1. This CDR3 contains 15 residues. Germline-derived CDR1 and CDR2 are MGHRA and YSYEKL. After removal of 1 base from V and 5 bases from J, the junction contained 6 bases not matched to a gene. The CDR3 region is CASSQAGTGSDEQYF. CDR3 DNA: TGCGCCAGCAGCCAAGCCGGGACAGGGTCCGACGAGCAGTACTTC.

This chain links TRBV2 with TRBJ2-7; TRBD1 matches 9 bases. J gave up 5 bases and V 6 bases, and 8 bases lay outside the gene matches. Germline loops: CDR1 SNHLY, CDR2 FYNNEI. The CDR3 loop spans 14 amino acids. CDR3: CASRWGQGNDEQYF. In DNA, the CDR3 is TGTGCCAGCAGGTGGGGACAGGGTAACGACGAGCAGTACTTC. The full variable domain, rest sourced from reference TRBV2 and TRBJ2-7, is EPEVTQTPSHQVTQMGQEVILRCVPISNHLYFYWYRQILGQKVEFLVSFYNNEISEKSEIFDDQFSVERPDGSNFTLKIRSTKLEDSAMYFCASRWGQGNDEQYFGPGTRLTVT.

The chain is built from TRBV5-1 and TRBJ1-6; no definite D call. V was cut by 5 bases and J by 8 bases, with 14 bases left in between. Germline CDR1 and CDR2: SGHRS and YFSETQ. The CDR3 extends over 14 amino acids. DNA of the CDR3: TGCGCCAGCAGATTTTCTTTTTCGGATTCACCCCTCCACTTT. Translated: CASRFSFSDSPLHF.

The chain recombines TRBV7-2 with TRBJ2-7; D gene uncertain. This CDR3 comprises 13 residues. The germline V and J ends were trimmed by 3 bases and 3 bases, with 9 bases remaining between them. Germline values: CDR1 SGHTA, CDR2 FQGNSA. The CDR3 nucleotides read TGTGCCAGCAGCTTTTCAGGTTACTACGAGCAGTACTTC. Translating gives CASSFSGYYEQYF.

The V call is TRBV6-5, the J call TRBJ1-3; D remains ambiguous. The CDR3 covers 14 residues. V was clipped by 7 bases and J by 4 bases, with 14 bases between them. CDR1 and CDR2 from the germline V gene are MNHEY and SVGAGI. CDR3 bases: TGTGCCAGCATCCCCCAGCGATCCGGAAACACCATATATTTT. Its translation is CASIPQRSGNTIYF.

The chain joins TRBV5-1 to TRBJ1-1, with 10 bases matching TRBD1. Germline V gene sequence: CDR1 SGHRS, CDR2 YFSETQ. The V and J ends lost 4 bases and 3 bases, in that order; junction bases with no gene match: 9. The CDR3 sequence is 16 residues long. The CDR3: CASSPRQGAGDTEAFF. The CDR3 DNA is TGCGCCAGCAGCCCACGACAGGGGGCAGGAGACACTGAAGCTTTCTTT.

This clone was seen a single time. The rearrangement links TRBV6-2 or TRBV6-3 to TRBJ2-1; TRBD1 aligns across 8 bases. The ends lost 1 base at V and 6 bases at J; junction bases unmatched: 11. This CDR3 has 17 amino acids. Germline values: CDR1 MNHEY, CDR2 SVGEGT. The CDR3: CASSYLTTGAGGNEQFF. CDR3 nucleotides: TGTGCCAGCAGTTACTTAACGACAGGGGCCGGGGGCAATGAGCAGTTCTTC.

The chain recombines TRBV6-2 or TRBV6-3 with TRBJ2-7, with 10 bases identical to TRBD1. The CDR3 extends over 19 amino acids. The junction had 22 bases not matched to a gene; V was cut back by 5 bases and J by 6 bases. Germline CDR1 MNHEY, CDR2 SVGEGT. The CDR3 here is CASSTPFGQGVSGQSEQYF. The DNA for the CDR3 is TGTGCCAGCAGTACGCCGTTCGGACAGGGGGTCTCGGGGCAGTCCGAGCAGTACTTC.

V and J are TRBV7-2 and TRBJ2-3; TRBD2 agrees at 11 bases. V lost 2 bases to trimming and J lost 0 bases; unmatched junction nucleotides: 4. The germline V gene encodes CDR1 SGHTA and CDR2 FQGNSA. The CDR3 consists of 17 residues. The CDR3 reads CASSLTRLAGSTDTQYF. CDR3 bases: TGTGCCAGCAGCTTAACCCGACTAGCGGGGAGCACAGATACGCAGTATTTT.

The chain combines TRBV30 with TRBJ1-5; 10 nucleotides line up with TRBD1. Trimming removed 6 bases from V and 2 bases from J; junction bases left unmatched: 4. The germline V gene encodes CDR1 GTSNPN and CDR2 SVGIG (reference sequence). The CDR3 contains 14 residues. The CDR3 loop is CACPGTGGNQPQHF. In DNA, the CDR3 is TGTGCCTGCCCCGGGACAGGGGGCAATCAGCCCCAGCATTTT.

V and J are TRBV9 and TRBJ1-1; maybe TRBD1 (6 bases). V was shortened by 4 bases and J by 0 bases, with 13 bases between the two germline ends. Germline V gene sequence: CDR1 SGDLS, CDR2 YYNGEE. The CDR3 consists of 15 residues. The CDR3 DNA reads as TGTGCCAGCAGCTTAGGACAGACTTTGAACACTGAAGCTTTCTTT. Protein: CASSLGQTLNTEAFF.

The chain has TRBV4-1 and TRBJ2-2; 7 bases are shared with TRBD2. Germline values: CDR1 MGHRA, CDR2 YSYEKL. The CDR3 totals 15 residues. With V trimmed by 2 bases and J by 4 bases, 4 bases remained unmatched. CDR3 sequence (DNA): TGCGCCAGCAGCCAAAGGGAGGGCGGCACCGGGGAGCTGTTTTTT. Translated: CASSQREGGTGELFF.

This sequence joins TRBV6-2 or TRBV6-3 and TRBJ2-6; TRBD1 matches at 7 bases. There are 15 residues in the CDR3. The junction had 4 bases not matched to a gene; V was cut back by 6 bases and J by 2 bases. Per germline, CDR1 MNHEY and CDR2 SVGEGT. DNA for the CDR3: TGTGCCAGCAGGCCTACAGGGGCTGGGGCCAACGTCCTGACTTTC. Its protein product is CASRPTGAGANVLTF.